These 8 T cell receptor beta chains share one sample of origin, sequenced in a study of naive and memory T cell subsets. Ligated cDNA underwent four rounds of PCR with nested alpha and beta constant region primers and SP2. TCRdb used MiXCR to reprocess the 5' RACE reads, holding one entry per CDR3 protein. The data contain 55,000 to 70,000 distinct CDR3 sequences, around 7.3% of them singletons. The library had UMIs added by 3' ligation of an oligonucleotide to TCR cDNA. The source is a male donor in good health.

At least ten counts were recorded for this clonotype. The chain combines TRBV3-1 with TRBJ2-7; D may be TRBD2 (7 bases). This CDR3 contains 14 residues. Germline lookup yields CDR1 LGHDT and CDR2 YNNKEL (reference sequence). V lost 6 bases, J lost 6 bases, and 18 bases lay in between. The CDR3 loop reads CASRKGEGRGEQYF. The CDR3 DNA reads as TGTGCCAGCAGGAAGGGGGAGGGACGGGGCGAGCAGTACTTC.

The chain links TRBV29-1 to TRBJ2-1; no clear D. V lost 3 bases, J lost 3 bases, and 9 bases lay in between. Germline V lookup: CDR1 SQVTM, CDR2 ANQGSEA. This CDR3 has 13 residues. CDR3 in amino acids: CSVETPNYNEQFF. DNA of the CDR3: TGCAGCGTTGAGACCCCCAACTACAATGAGCAGTTCTTC.

The genes are TRBV29-1 and TRBJ1-1; tentative D call: TRBD1 (5 bases). The CDR3 consists of 14 residues. CDR1 is SQVTM, CDR2 ANQGSEA, per germline. V lost 6 bases, J lost 10 bases, and 24 bases lay in between. The CDR3 DNA reads TGCAGCGTCCCTCGAGAGGAACAGGTTTTTGGAGCTTTCTTT. Protein product: CSVPREEQVFGAFF.

This clonotype was recorded many times. The rearrangement links TRBV20-1 to TRBJ1-4, with D perhaps TRBD1 (6 bases). This CDR3 comprises 12 residues. Trimming removed 4 bases from V and 6 bases from J, with 9 bases in between. Germline CDR1 DFQATT, CDR2 SNEGSKA (reference sequence). The CDR3 DNA reads TGCAGTGCTAAACAGGGAGATGAAAAACTGTTTTTT. It translates to CSAKQGDEKLFF.

In its sample, this clonotype was seen many times. V gene TRBV11-2 combines with J gene TRBJ2-5; weak D call: TRBD2 (6 bases). V was cut by 5 bases and J by 1 base, with 8 bases left in between. The germline V gene has CDR1 SGHAT and CDR2 FQNNGV. This CDR3 region has 13 residues. The CDR3 DNA sequence: TGTGCCAGCAGCCCCGGGAGCCAAGAGACCCAGTACTTC. Its translation: CASSPGSQETQYF.

This chain uses TRBV5-1 with TRBJ1-4; 10 bases fit TRBD1. The germline CDR1 and CDR2 sequences are SGHRS and YFSETQ. Unmatched junction bases numbered 10, after V lost 4 bases and J lost 4 bases. The CDR3 is 17 residues long. CDR3 sequence: CASSQGQGGTLNEKLFF. CDR3 bases: TGCGCCAGCAGCCAAGGACAGGGGGGGACCCTTAATGAAAAACTGTTTTTT.

This clonotype was detected only a few times. The chain uses TRBV3-1 and TRBJ2-5, with 9 bases fitting TRBD2. There are 15 residues in the CDR3. V was pared by 4 bases and J by 1 base, with 4 bases of the junction left unmatched. Germline CDR1 and CDR2: LGHDT and YNNKEL (reference sequence). The chain's CDR3 is CASSLATSGQETQYF. CDR3 sequence (DNA): TGTGCCAGCAGCCTAGCGACTAGCGGCCAAGAGACCCAGTACTTC.

This clonotype was recorded many times. The genes are TRBV12-3 or TRBV12-4 and TRBJ1-5, with D unresolved. Deletions cut 3 bases from V and 4 bases from J, with 7 bases between. This CDR3 is 13 amino acids long. The CDR3, as DNA: TGTGCCAGCAGTTTCGGGTGGAATCAGCCCCAGCATTTT. Its translation is CASSFGWNQPQHF.